The text below deals with one TCR beta chain. The antigen remains unidentified. The data belong to a study of chemoradiotherapy in HPV16-positive cancers. Findings and limits, study-wide: Better recurrence-free survival went with HPV-responsive T-cell expansion in HPV16-positive patients. Non-HPV-specific T cells did not expand in tumors during treatment, whereas candidate HPV-specific clones and E7-related motifs did.

V dropped 1 base and J dropped 2 bases, with 12 bases sitting between them. The germline V gene has CDR1 SGHVS and CDR2 FQNEAQ. The length of the CDR3 is 15 residues. This table comes from immunoSEQ multiplex PCR, and its TCRdb copy is limited to in-frame clones, with some not included. In the table there are about 12,000 clones, 78% of which are singletons. The receptor comes from a human donor with HPV-associated anogenital cancer. This rearrangement joins TRBV7-8 to TRBJ2-7; perhaps TRBD2 as D (7 bases). Sample collection occurred from a patient who underwent chemoradiotherapy. CDR3 loop: CASSLGGGGPYEQYF. The CDR3 DNA reads as TGTGCCAGCAGCTTAGGAGGGGGGGGGCCCTACGAGCAGTACTTC.